This T cell receptor (beta chain) is drawn from a study of cytomegalovirus exposure and HLA in healthy donors. This PCR relied on a set of 60 Vbeta primers and 13 Jbeta primers. The data were produced by immunoSEQ multiplex PCR, yet TCRdb's version contains in-frame clones alone and is incomplete. The repertoire includes 100,000 to 120,000 clones, more than 65% of them detected once, and roughly 6.2% sits in the top ten. The CDR3 contains 15 residues. V dropped 2 bases and J dropped 4 bases, with 11 bases sitting between them. Germline values: CDR1 MGHDK, CDR2 SYGVNS. The sequencing input was PBMCs. The rearrangement links TRBV25-1 to TRBJ1-4, with D possibly TRBD1 on 5 matching bases. The sequence derives from a man aged 25 to 45 in good health and CMV-seropositive. The CDR3 here is CASSEAGWSNEKLFF. DNA of the CDR3: TGTGCCAGCAGTGAAGCAGGGTGGAGTAATGAAAAACTGTTTTTT. Full variable domain (outside the CDR3, taken from reference TRBV25-1 and TRBJ1-4): EADIYQTPRYLVIGTGKKITLECSQTMGHDKMYWYQQDPGMELHLIHYSYGVNSTEKGDLSSESTVSRIRTEHFPLTLESARPSHTSQYLCASSEAGWSNEKLFFGSGTQLSVL.